This T cell receptor (beta chain) was retrieved from a study of cytomegalovirus exposure and HLA in healthy donors. General study findings and limits: The listing of 150 to 200 TCR beta chains classed them as cytomegalovirus-associated. TCR beta V segments were, for the most part, productive about 87% or about 30% of the time in an earlier analysis. It was reported in a later analysis that an Asian-associated ancestry cluster showed fewer N-insertions than the approximately 670-donor mean.

V shed 6 bases and J shed 2 bases, with 11 bases lying between them. This CDR3 spans 14 amino acids. Germline V gene data show CDR1 as MGHDK and CDR2 as SYGVNS. As for this clone: What it binds is not known.

PCR used 60 Vbeta primers and 13 Jbeta primers. TCRdb keeps only in-frame clones here, not all; method: immunoSEQ multiplex PCR. The sample includes about 110,000 clones, about four fifths of them seen just once. The sequencing sample was made of PBMCs. This clonotype originated in a woman aged 45 to 65 in good health and CMV-seropositive. J is TRBJ1-3 and V is TRBV25-1; perhaps TRBD1 as D (5 bases). The CDR3 loop reads CASSPSGAGNTIYF. The CDR3 coding sequence is TGTGCCAGCAGCCCCTCGGGGGCTGGAAACACCATATATTTT.